This T cell receptor beta chain came from a study of blood T cells in healthy people across ages. It was with a sample-barcoded 5' primer and a J-beta primer mix that a second PCR of roughly 7 to 11 cycles was run. MiXCR, run by TCRdb on the 5' RACE reads, gives a single entry per CDR3 protein. The sample holds around 1,900,000 distinct CDR3 sequences; roughly two fifths are singletons and the top ten take about 21%. V was cut by 2 bases and J by 7 bases, with 11 bases left in between. Germline CDR1 SGHAT, CDR2 FQNNGV. The CDR3 consists of 13 residues. Isolation per sample recovered at least 7 million PBMCs. The total RNA that was extracted per sample amounted to at least 5.5 micrograms.

The clonotype comes from a human donor in good health. The chain joins TRBV11-2 to TRBJ1-2, with a possible D match to TRBD1 (5 bases). What was sequenced was blood. The CDR3 sequence is CASSLWEGTGYTF. The DNA of the CDR3 is TGTGCCAGCAGCTTATGGGAGGGGACTGGCTACACCTTC.